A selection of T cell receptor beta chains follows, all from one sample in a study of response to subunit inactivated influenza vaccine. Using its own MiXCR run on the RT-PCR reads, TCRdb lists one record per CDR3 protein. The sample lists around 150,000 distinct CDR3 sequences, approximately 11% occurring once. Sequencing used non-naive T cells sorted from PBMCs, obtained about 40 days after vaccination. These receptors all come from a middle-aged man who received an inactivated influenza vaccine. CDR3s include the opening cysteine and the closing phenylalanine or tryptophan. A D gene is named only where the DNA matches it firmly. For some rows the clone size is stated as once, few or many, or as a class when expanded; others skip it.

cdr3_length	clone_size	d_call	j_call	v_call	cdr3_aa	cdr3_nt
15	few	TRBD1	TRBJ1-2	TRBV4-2	CASSLDRHTNYGYTF	TGTGCCAGCAGCCTGGACAGGCATACTAACTATGGCTACACCTTC
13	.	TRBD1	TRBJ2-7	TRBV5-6	CASKTGVSYEQYF	TGTGCCAGTAAAACAGGGGTCTCCTACGAGCAGTACTTC
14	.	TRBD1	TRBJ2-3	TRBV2	CASSRQGAGDTQYF	TGTGCCAGCAGCAGACAGGGGGCGGGAGATACGCAGTATTTT
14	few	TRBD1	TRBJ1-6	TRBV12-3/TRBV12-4	CASSRRDRGSPLHF	TGTGCCAGCAGCCGCCGGGACAGGGGCTCACCCCTCCACTTT
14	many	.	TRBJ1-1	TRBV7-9	CASSLRGPPTEAFF	TGTGCCAGCAGCTTGCGAGGCCCACCCACTGAAGCTTTCTTT
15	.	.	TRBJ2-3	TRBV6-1	CASNLGGSGRDTQYF	TGTGCCAGCAACCTAGGGGGTTCGGGTCGAGATACGCAGTATTTT
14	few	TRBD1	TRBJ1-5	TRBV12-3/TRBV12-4	CASSKDRVNQPQHF	TGTGCCAGCAGCAAAGACAGGGTCAATCAGCCCCAGCATTTT
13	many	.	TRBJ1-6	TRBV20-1	CSASPSLRPPLHF	TGCAGTGCTAGCCCCTCCCTTAGACCACCCCTCCACTTT
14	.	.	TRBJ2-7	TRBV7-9	CASSAFGSHYEQYF	TGTGCCAGCAGCGCCTTCGGGTCCCACTACGAGCAGTACTTC
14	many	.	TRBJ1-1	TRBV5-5	CASSLWRVNTEAFF	TGTGCCAGCAGCTTGTGGAGGGTGAACACTGAAGCTTTCTTT
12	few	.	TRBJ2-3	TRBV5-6	CASRGVENTQYF	TGTGCCAGCAGGGGTGTGGAGAATACGCAGTATTTT
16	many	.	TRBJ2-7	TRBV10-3	CAISEGTPTRPYEQYF	TGTGCCATCAGTGAGGGGACACCCACCAGGCCCTACGAGCAGTACTTC
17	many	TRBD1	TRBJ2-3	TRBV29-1	CSVSGTGGLWSTDTQYF	TGCAGCGTCTCCGGAACAGGGGGACTCTGGAGCACAGATACGCAGTATTTT
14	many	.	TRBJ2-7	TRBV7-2	CASSLAPEGEGQYF	TGTGCCAGCAGCTTAGCGCCGGAAGGCGAGGGGCAGTACTTC
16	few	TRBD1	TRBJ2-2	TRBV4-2	CASSPSGRQGTGELFF	TGTGCCAGCAGCCCTTCAGGTCGACAGGGCACCGGGGAGCTGTTTTTT
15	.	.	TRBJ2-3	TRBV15	CATSRAPTETDTQYF	TGTGCCACCAGCAGAGCCCCGACAGAAACAGATACGCAGTATTTT
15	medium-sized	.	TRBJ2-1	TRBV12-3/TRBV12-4	CASSLGGGAPNEQFF	TGTGCCAGCAGTTTAGGGGGTGGGGCCCCCAATGAGCAGTTCTTC
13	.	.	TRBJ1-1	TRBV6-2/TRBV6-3	CASRGVGNTEAFF	TGTGCCAGCAGGGGCGTGGGGAACACTGAAGCTTTCTTT
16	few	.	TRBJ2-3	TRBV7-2	CASSLGDQGSTDTQYF	TGTGCCAGCAGCTTGGGGGACCAGGGTAGCACAGATACGCAGTATTTT
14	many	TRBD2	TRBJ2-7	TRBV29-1	CSVRRGAKGYEQYF	TGCAGCGTGAGGCGGGGGGCAAAGGGGTACGAGCAGTACTTC
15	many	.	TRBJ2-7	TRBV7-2	CASSLVAKATYEQYF	TGTGCCAGCAGCTTAGTGGCGAAGGCTACCTACGAGCAGTACTTC
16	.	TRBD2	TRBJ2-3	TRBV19	CASSITSSGRPDTQYF	TGTGCCAGTAGTATAACTTCTAGCGGGAGACCAGATACGCAGTATTTT
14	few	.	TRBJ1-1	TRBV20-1	CSAKGGRRNTEAFF	TGCAGTGCTAAAGGGGGACGGCGGAACACTGAAGCTTTCTTT
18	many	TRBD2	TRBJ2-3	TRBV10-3	CAISESKTSGSFADTQYF	TGTGCCATCAGTGAGTCAAAGACTAGCGGGAGTTTCGCAGATACGCAGTATTTT
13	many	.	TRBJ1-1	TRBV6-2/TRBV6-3	CASSYLQGGRAFF	TGTGCCAGCAGTTACCTACAGGGTGGTAGAGCTTTCTTT
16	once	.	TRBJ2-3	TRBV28	CASRPWGGLRTDTQCF	TGTGCCAGCCGACCCTGGGGGGGCCTAAGAACAGATACGCAGTGTTTT
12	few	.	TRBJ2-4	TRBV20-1	CSARGPGDIQYF	TGCAGTGCTAGAGGTCCTGGGGACATTCAGTACTTC
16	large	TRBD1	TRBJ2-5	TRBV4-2	CASSLGTGGPQETQYF	TGTGCCAGCAGCCTCGGGACAGGGGGACCACAAGAGACCCAGTACTTC
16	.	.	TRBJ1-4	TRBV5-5	CASSLAPIATNEKLFF	TGTGCCAGCAGCTTGGCACCTATTGCAACTAATGAAAAACTGTTTTTT
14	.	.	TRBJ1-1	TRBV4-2	CASSQRGEDTEAFF	TGTGCCAGCAGCCAAAGAGGGGAGGACACTGAAGCTTTCTTT
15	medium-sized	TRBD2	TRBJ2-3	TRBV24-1	CATSVFGGGTDTQYF	TGTGCCACCAGTGTCTTCGGCGGGGGAACAGATACGCAGTATTTT
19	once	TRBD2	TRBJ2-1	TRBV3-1	CASSGPGLAGVHAENEQFF	TGTGCCAGCAGTGGTCCGGGACTAGCGGGAGTGCACGCAGAGAATGAGCAGTTCTTC
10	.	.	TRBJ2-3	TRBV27	CASVLGTQYF	TGTGCCAGCGTTTTAGGTACGCAGTATTTT
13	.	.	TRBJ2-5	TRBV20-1	CSAWTPQRETQYF	TGCAGTGCCTGGACCCCTCAGAGGGAGACCCAGTACTTC
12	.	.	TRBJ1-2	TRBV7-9	CASSSRQVGYTF	TGTGCCAGCAGCTCTCGACAGGTCGGCTACACCTTC
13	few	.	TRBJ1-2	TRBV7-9	CASSLAGSWGYTF	TGTGCCAGCAGCTTAGCGGGCAGCTGGGGCTACACCTTC
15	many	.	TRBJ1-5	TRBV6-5	CASSSGRTGFQPQHF	TGTGCCAGCAGTTCTGGTCGCACAGGGTTTCAGCCCCAGCATTTT
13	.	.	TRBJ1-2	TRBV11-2	CASSFRPSGGYTF	TGTGCCAGCAGCTTCCGGCCATCGGGTGGCTACACCTTC
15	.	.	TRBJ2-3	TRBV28	CASSFEAASTDTQYF	TGTGCCAGCAGTTTTGAGGCGGCTAGCACAGATACGCAGTATTTT
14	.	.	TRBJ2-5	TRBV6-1	CASSENLNQETQYF	TGTGCCAGCAGTGAAAACTTAAACCAAGAGACCCAGTACTTC
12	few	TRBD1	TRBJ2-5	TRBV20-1	CSAQTGIETQYF	TGCAGTGCCCAGACAGGGATCGAGACCCAGTACTTC
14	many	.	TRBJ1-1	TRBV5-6	CASSLVERSTEAFF	TGTGCCAGCAGCTTGGTCGAGAGGAGCACTGAAGCTTTCTTT
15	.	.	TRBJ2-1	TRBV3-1	CASSHSGTWGDEQFF	TGTGCCAGCAGCCATTCTGGGACCTGGGGAGATGAGCAGTTCTTC
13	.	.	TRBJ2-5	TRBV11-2	CASSLWPRETQYF	TGTGCCAGCAGCTTATGGCCCAGAGAGACCCAGTACTTC